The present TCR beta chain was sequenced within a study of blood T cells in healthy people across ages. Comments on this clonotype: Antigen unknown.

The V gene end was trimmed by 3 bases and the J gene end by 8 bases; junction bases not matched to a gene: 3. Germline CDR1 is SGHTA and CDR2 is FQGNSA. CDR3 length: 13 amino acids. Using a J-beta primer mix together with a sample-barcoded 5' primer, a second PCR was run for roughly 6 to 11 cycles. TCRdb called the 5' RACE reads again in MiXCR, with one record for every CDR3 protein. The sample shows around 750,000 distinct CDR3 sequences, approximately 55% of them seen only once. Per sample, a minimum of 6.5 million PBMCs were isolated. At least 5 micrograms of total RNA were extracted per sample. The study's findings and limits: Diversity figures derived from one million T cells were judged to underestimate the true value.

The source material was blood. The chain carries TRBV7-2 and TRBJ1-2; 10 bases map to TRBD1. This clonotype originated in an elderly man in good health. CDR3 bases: TGTGCCAGCAGCTTGGGACAGGGGCTGGGCTACACCTTC. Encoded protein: CASSLGQGLGYTF.